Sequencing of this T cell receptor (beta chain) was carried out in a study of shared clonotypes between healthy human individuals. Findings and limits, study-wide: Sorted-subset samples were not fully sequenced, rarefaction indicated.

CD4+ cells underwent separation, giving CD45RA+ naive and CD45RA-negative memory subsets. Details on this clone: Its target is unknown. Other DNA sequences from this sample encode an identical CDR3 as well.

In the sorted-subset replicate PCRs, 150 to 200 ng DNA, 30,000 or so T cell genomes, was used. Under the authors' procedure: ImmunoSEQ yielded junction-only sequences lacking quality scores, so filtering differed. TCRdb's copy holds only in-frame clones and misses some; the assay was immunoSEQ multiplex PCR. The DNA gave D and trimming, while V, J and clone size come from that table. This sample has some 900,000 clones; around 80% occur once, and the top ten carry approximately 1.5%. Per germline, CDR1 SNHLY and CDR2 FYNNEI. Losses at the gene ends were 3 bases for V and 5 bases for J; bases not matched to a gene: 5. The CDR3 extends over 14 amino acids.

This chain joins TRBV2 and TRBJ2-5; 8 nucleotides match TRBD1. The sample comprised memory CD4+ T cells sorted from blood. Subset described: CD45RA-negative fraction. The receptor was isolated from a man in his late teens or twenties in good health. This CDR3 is CASSEQGALETQYF. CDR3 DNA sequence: TGTGCCAGCAGTGAGCAGGGGGCGTTGGAGACCCAGTACTTC.